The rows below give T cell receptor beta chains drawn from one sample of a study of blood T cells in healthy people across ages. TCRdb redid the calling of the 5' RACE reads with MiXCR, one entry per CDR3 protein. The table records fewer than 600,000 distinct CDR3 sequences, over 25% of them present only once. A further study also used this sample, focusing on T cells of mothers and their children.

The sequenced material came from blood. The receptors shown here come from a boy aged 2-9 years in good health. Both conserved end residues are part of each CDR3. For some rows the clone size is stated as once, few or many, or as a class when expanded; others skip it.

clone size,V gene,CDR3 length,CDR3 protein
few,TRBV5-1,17,CASSSGTGTATNEKLFF
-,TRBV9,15,CASSGPGLGSSGQFF
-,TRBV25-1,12,CATQDGRETQYF
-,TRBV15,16,CATSRDRGQGRTDQFF
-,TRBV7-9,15,CASSPPGQLNYGYTF
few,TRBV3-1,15,CASSQDRGNYNEQFF
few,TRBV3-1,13,CASSSDGANVLTF
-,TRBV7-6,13,CASATGLDSPLHF
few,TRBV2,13,CASSAGAFNEQFF
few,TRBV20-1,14,CSARGQFSNQPQHF
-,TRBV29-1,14,CSVEVAASTDTQYF
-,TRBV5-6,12,CASEDIRNEQFF
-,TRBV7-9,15,CASSLVGLAGNEQFF